This T cell receptor (beta chain) was identified in a study of T-cell reconstitution after alpha-beta-depleted transplantation in children. The library targeted TCRbeta and was prepared with unique molecular identifiers. Using its own MiXCR run on the PCR reads, TCRdb lists one record per CDR3 protein. The profile shows roughly 350,000 distinct CDR3 sequences, about a tenth of them singletons. Trimming removed 0 bases at V and 1 base at J, with 9 bases between. This CDR3 contains 15 residues. Germline V CDR1 and CDR2: SGHAT, FQNNGV. The input for sequencing was PBMCs from the stem cell graft donor, taken from the stem cell graft. The clonotype comes from a human donor who donated a stem cell graft to a child with acute lymphoblastic leukemia. The chain has TRBV11-2 and TRBJ2-5, with D unclear. CDR3 bases: TGTGCCAGCAGCTTAGAGGGCCGGACCCAAGAGACCCAGTACTTC. Translated: CASSLEGRTQETQYF.